One sample yielded the 27 T cell receptor beta chains listed below, sequenced in a study of cytomegalovirus exposure and HLA in healthy donors. PCR used 60 Vbeta primers and 13 Jbeta primers. Data came from immunoSEQ multiplex PCR; TCRdb stores just in-frame clones and leaves some out. In the table there are approximately 170,000 clones, roughly 73% of which are singletons. Material for sequencing was PBMCs. These receptors all come from a male donor in good health and CMV-seronegative.

The chain couples TRBV14 to TRBJ1-1; D is unresolved. V was shortened by 6 bases and J by 3 bases, with 5 bases between the two germline ends. CDR1 and CDR2 from the germline V gene are SGHDN and FVKESK. This CDR3 is 11 amino acids long. CDR3 bases: TGTGCCAGCAGGCGTCACACTGAAGCTTTCTTT. This codes for CASRRHTEAFF.

The chain links TRBV21-1 to TRBJ1-1. TRBV21-1 is tagged as a pseudogene. This CDR3 is 13 amino acids long. This chain's CDR3 is CASSKEGGTEAFF. The DNA for the CDR3 is TGTGCCAGCAGCAAAGAGGGAGGGACTGAAGCTTTCTTT.

The genes are TRBV6-6 and TRBJ2-5; 11 nucleotides agree with TRBD1. The end of the DNA is better explained by TRBJ2-7, so the J call may be wrong. CDR1 and CDR2 (germline): MNHNY, SVGAGI (reference sequence). This CDR3 has 15 amino acids. In DNA, the CDR3 is TGTGCCAGCAGTTACACGGACAGGGGGCTCTACGAGCAGTACTTC. Its protein is CASSYTDRGLYEQYF.

The chain couples TRBV6-6 to TRBJ1-2, with D uncertain. From germline, CDR1 is MNHNY and CDR2 SVGAGI (reference sequence). The CDR3 loop spans 13 amino acids. V gave up 6 bases and J gave up 0 bases, with 8 bases separating them. CDR3 coding DNA: TGTGCCAGCAGAGACACCACTAACTATGGCTACACCTTC. Translation: CASRDTTNYGYTF.

This chain links TRBV11-2 with TRBJ1-5; 11 bases map to TRBD1. Germline V lookup: CDR1 SGHAT, CDR2 FQNNGV. Trimming at V came to 4 bases and at J to 6 bases, leaving 5 bases not matched to a gene. The CDR3 has 15 residues. The CDR3 spells CASSWTGGAGQPQHF. The CDR3 DNA follows: TGTGCCAGCAGCTGGACAGGGGGCGCGGGTCAGCCCCAGCATTTT.

This clone was seen only once. The chain employs TRBV5-5 and TRBJ2-7, with TRBD2 matching 7 bases. V was pared by 1 base and J by 3 bases, with 4 bases of the junction left unmatched. This CDR3 spans 14 amino acids. Germline CDR1 and CDR2: SGHKS and YYEKEE (reference sequence). The CDR3: CASSLREELYEQYF. DNA for the CDR3: TGTGCCAGCAGCTTGCGGGAGGAACTCTACGAGCAGTACTTC. Drawing the rest from reference TRBV5-5 and TRBJ2-7, the complete variable domain is DAGVTQSPTHLIKTRGQQVTLRCSPISGHKSVSWYQQVLGQGPQFIFQYYEKEERGRGNFPDRFSARQFPNYSSELNVNALLLGDSALYLCASSLREELYEQYFGPGTRLTVT.

This clone appeared a few times. The chain carries TRBV5-4 and TRBJ2-5; 7 bases map to TRBD2. CDR1 is SGHNT, CDR2 YYREEE, per germline (reference sequence). This CDR3 spans 14 amino acids. V gave up 3 bases and J gave up 7 bases; unmatched junction bases: 9. Here the CDR3 reads CASSSASGPGTQYF. In DNA form, the CDR3 reads TGTGCCAGCAGCTCCGCTAGCGGCCCTGGGACCCAGTACTTC.

The V gene is TRBV5-6, the J gene TRBJ2-1; D is unresolved. The V gene's germline CDR1 is SGHDT and CDR2 YYEEEE. Trimming removed 4 bases at V and 4 bases at J, with 18 bases between. CDR3 length equals 16 residues. In nucleotides, the CDR3 is TGTGCCAGCAGCCTCCTCCTTAGCCCCTATTACAATGAGCAGTTCTTC. Its translation: CASSLLLSPYYNEQFF. The whole variable domain, filled in from reference TRBV5-6 and TRBJ2-1, reads DAGVTQSPTHLIKTRGQQVTLRCSPKSGHDTVSWYQQALGQGPQFIFQYYEEEERQRGNFPDRFSGHQFPNYSSELNVNALLLGDSALYLCASSLLLSPYYNEQFFGPGTRLTVL.

This clone was seen at least ten times. This chain joins TRBV29-1 and TRBJ2-7; possibly TRBD1 for D (6 bases). V lost 4 bases and J lost 3, with 13 bases in between. The CDR3 length is 13 residues. Germline V gene data show CDR1 as SQVTM and CDR2 as ANQGSEA. The CDR3 sequence: CSVGSGENYEQYF. The CDR3 coding sequence is TGCAGCGTTGGGTCAGGGGAAAACTACGAGCAGTACTTC.

The chain employs TRBV28 and TRBJ2-2; the D gene is possibly TRBD1 (6 bases). Trimming pared 5 bases from V and 6 bases from J, leaving 13 bases between. The CDR3 contains 14 residues. Germline V gives CDR1 MDHEN, CDR2 SYDVKM. CDR3 in DNA: TGTGCCAGCAGTATGACAGGCATGTCCGGGGAGCTGTTTTTT. Its protein product is CASSMTGMSGELFF.

The rearrangement uses TRBV6-5 and TRBJ1-2; 7 bases align to TRBD1. The CDR3 runs 13 residues. CDR1 and CDR2 from the germline V gene are MNHEY and SVGAGI. V gave up 10 bases and J gave up 4 bases; unmatched junction bases: 9. This CDR3 reads CATLGRGLYGYTF. CDR3 in DNA: TGTGCCACTCTGGGAAGGGGGCTCTATGGCTACACCTTC.

CDR3 in amino acids: CASQTVTNEKLFF. CDR3 DNA sequence: TGTGCCAGCCAAACAGTAACTAATGAAAAACTGTTTTTT. J is TRBJ1-4 and V is TRBV2; D is unresolved. Trimming pared 8 bases from V and 1 base from J, leaving 8 bases between. CDR1 SNHLY and CDR2 FYNNEI come from the germline V gene. The CDR3 has 13 residues. The full variable domain, its missing parts supplied by reference TRBV2 and TRBJ1-4, is EPEVTQTPSHQVTQMGQEVILRCVPISNHLYFYWYRQILGQKVEFLVSFYNNEISEKSEIFDDQFSVERPDGSNFTLKIRSTKLEDSAMYFCASQTVTNEKLFFGSGTQLSVL.

This chain joins TRBV14 and TRBJ2-7; 8 nucleotides match TRBD1. This CDR3 is built from 12 residues. Trimming cost V 4 bases and J 4 bases; bases outside gene matches: 0. Germline loops: CDR1 SGHDN, CDR2 FVKESK. The CDR3 region is CASSRQGYEQYF. CDR3 nucleotide sequence: TGTGCCAGCAGCCGACAGGGGTACGAGCAGTACTTC.

The chain recombines TRBV5-8 with TRBJ2-2; no reliable D call. This CDR3 spans 13 amino acids. The V and J ends lost 3 bases and 8 bases respectively, with 11 bases between them. The germline gives CDR1 SGHTS, CDR2 YDEGEE. The CDR3 loop is CASSSSPEGELFF. CDR3 DNA: TGTGCCAGCAGCTCCAGCCCGGAGGGGGAGCTGTTTTTT.

V gene TRBV9 combines with J gene TRBJ1-1, with D possibly TRBD1 on 6 matching bases. CDR3 length equals 15 residues. The ends were cut back, 3 bases at V and 5 bases at J, with 17 bases in the middle. Germline lookup yields CDR1 SGDLS and CDR2 YYNGEE. This chain's CDR3 is CASSAQETGSTEAFF. The CDR3 DNA is TGTGCCAGCAGCGCGCAGGAAACAGGGTCGACTGAAGCTTTCTTT.

The chain couples TRBV4-2 to TRBJ2-1; 9 bases fit TRBD1. The junction had 11 bases not matched to a gene; V was cut back by 2 bases and J by 3 bases. From germline, CDR1 is LGHNA and CDR2 YNFKEQ. There are 18 residues in the CDR3. CDR3 residues: CASSQKKGGTGNYNEQFF. DNA of the CDR3: TGTGCCAGCAGCCAAAAAAAGGGGGGGACAGGGAACTACAATGAGCAGTTCTTC.

The gene calls are TRBV10-3 and TRBJ2-6, with 7 bases matching TRBD1. This CDR3 spans 15 amino acids. V shed 5 bases and J 4 bases; nucleotides not matched to a gene: 5. From germline, CDR1 is ENHRY and CDR2 SYGVKD. This CDR3 reads CAISRQGSGANVLTF. The CDR3 bases are TGTGCCATCAGTCGACAGGGTTCGGGGGCCAACGTCCTGACTTTC.

The rearrangement uses TRBV10-1 and TRBJ1-1; tentatively, D is TRBD1 (6 bases). CDR3 size: 16 residues. V dropped 11 bases and J dropped 4 bases, with 26 bases sitting between them. Per germline, CDR1 WNHNN and CDR2 SYGVQD (reference sequence). CDR3 in DNA: TGCGCCCCAAAGGCGGGCGCAGGGGTACGGGGCACTGAAGCTTTCTTT. Amino acid sequence: CAPKAGAGVRGTEAFF.

The chain combines TRBV5-1 with TRBJ2-1; 10 bases agree with TRBD1. The CDR3 covers 14 residues. The J segment lost 10 bases and the V segment lost 4 bases, leaving 8 bases of the junction unmatched. Germline assignment: CDR1 SGHRS and CDR2 YFSETQ. For the CDR3, the DNA is TGCGCCAGCAGCCCGCAGACAGGGGGCCAGGAGCAGTTCTTC. Amino acids: CASSPQTGGQEQFF.

This chain joins TRBV7-2 and TRBJ2-7, with TRBD2 matching over 10 bases. Per germline, CDR1 SGHTA and CDR2 FQGNSA. V shed 5 bases, J shed 6 bases, and the junction held 7 bases outside the gene matches. The CDR3 runs 14 residues. DNA for the CDR3: TGTGCCAGCAGCGCCCAAGCGGGAGGGGGCGAGCAGTACTTC. It specifies CASSAQAGGGEQYF. The full variable domain, its missing parts supplied by reference TRBV7-2 and TRBJ2-7, is GAGVSQSPSNKVTEKGKDVELRCDPISGHTALYWYRQSLGQGLEFLIYFQGNSAPDKSGLPSDRFSAERTGGSVSTLTIQRTQQEDSAVYLCASSAQAGGGEQYFGPGTRLTVT.

This clone was counted only a few times. The genes are TRBV5-8 and TRBJ2-7, with 9 bases aligning to TRBD2. Per the germline V gene, CDR1 is SGHTS and CDR2 is YDEGEE. The CDR3 runs to 17 residues. V dropped 4 bases and J dropped 6; count of bases not matched to a gene: 17. CDR3 nucleotide sequence: TGTGCCAGCAGCCAAGATCTGTCCTCCCAGCGGGGGGTCGAGCAGTACTTC. Protein product: CASSQDLSSQRGVEQYF.

The rearrangement links TRBV15 to TRBJ1-5; D may be TRBD1 (6 bases). Trimming pared 5 bases from V and 3 bases from J, leaving 11 bases between. This CDR3 is 14 amino acids long. Germline V CDR1 and CDR2: LNHNV, YYDKDF (reference sequence). The chain's CDR3 is CATSPGQFNQPQHF. Written as DNA, the CDR3 is TGTGCCACCAGCCCCGGACAGTTCAATCAGCCCCAGCATTTT.

This chain connects TRBV6-1 to TRBJ2-3; 11 bases are shared with TRBD1. The length of the CDR3 is 17 residues. Looked up from germline, CDR1 is MNHNS and CDR2 is SASEGT. V trimming: 3 bases; J trimming: 3 bases; junction bases outside the gene matches: 8. As DNA, the CDR3 is TGTGCCAGCAGTGACCGTTCCGGACAGGGGGCGACAGATACGCAGTATTTT. This codes for CASSDRSGQGATDTQYF.

The V and J genes are TRBV5-1 and TRBJ1-5; D is possibly TRBD1 (5 bases). V lost 4 bases and J lost 3, with 11 bases in between. This CDR3 is built from 14 residues. CDR1 SGHRS and CDR2 YFSETQ come from the germline V gene. The CDR3 coding sequence is TGCGCCAGCAGCCCGGGGGTGAACAATCAGCCCCAGCATTTT. Translating gives CASSPGVNNQPQHF.

The CDR3 nucleotides are TGCGCCAGCAGTGTAAGAGGACAGGGGGATAATTCACCCCTCCACTTT. Its translation is CASSVRGQGDNSPLHF. The chain employs TRBV10-2 and TRBJ1-6; 10 bases align to TRBD1. The CDR3 runs 16 residues. The germline V gene has CDR1 WSHSY and CDR2 SAAADI. Trimming took 4 bases from V and 5 from J; bases not matched to a gene: 5.

CDR3 nucleotide sequence: TGTGCCAGCACCCGACAGCCCATTGAGCAGTTCTTC. This codes for CASTRQPIEQFF. This chain joins TRBV6-6 and TRBJ2-1, with D tentatively TRBD1 (5 bases). Germline V gives CDR1 MNHNY, CDR2 SVGAGI (reference sequence). The CDR3 contains 12 residues. The V end was cut by 7 bases, the J end by 9 bases, with 13 bases between.

This clone was picked up a small number of times. The chain uses TRBV10-1 and TRBJ2-5; D unresolved. V gave up 7 bases and J gave up 2 bases, with 5 bases separating them. The CDR3 totals 11 residues. Per germline, CDR1 WNHNN and CDR2 SYGVQD (reference sequence). This chain's CDR3 is CASTQQETQYF. Here the CDR3 DNA reads TGCGCCAGCACCCAGCAAGAGACCCAGTACTTC.